The 8 T cell receptor beta chains below were found in one sample sequenced in a study of T cells expressing NK-cell markers. TCRdb reprocessed the 5' RACE reads, with one entry per CDR3 protein and no DNA. The sample holds some 440,000 distinct CDR3 sequences. The source material was blood T cells: a sorted CD56 or NKG2C T cell subset, CD4+ or CD8+ T cells, or bulk PBMC T cells (not recorded which). The receptors shown here come from a woman between 50 and 59 years old in good health.

The rearrangement uses TRBV5-1 and TRBJ2-5; TCRdb's assignment of TRBD1 cannot be checked, as there is no DNA. Germline V gives CDR1 SGHRS, CDR2 YFSETQ. This CDR3 spans 17 amino acids. CDR3 residues: CASSPALGTGGRETQYF.

The chain's CDR3 is CASSPSGTGGKQPQHF. This rearrangement joins TRBV6-1 to TRBJ1-5; without DNA, the TCRdb call of TRBD1 cannot be checked. Germline CDR1 and CDR2: MNHNS and SASEGT. CDR3 length equals 16 residues.

CDR3 protein: CASTQGTSGRRAKNIQYF. The chain links TRBV6-7 to TRBJ2-4; the D call of TRBD2 rests on TCRdb alone, since no DNA is present to check it. TRBV6-7 is designated an ORF whose function remains uncertain. The CDR3 has 18 amino acids.

The CDR3 loop is CATNPQLPGNGAKNIQYF. The V and J genes are TRBV7-9 and TRBJ2-4; with no DNA, the TCRdb D assignment of TRBD1 cannot be verified. The germline gives CDR1 SEHNR, CDR2 FQNEAQ (reference sequence). The CDR3 is 18 residues long.

This chain uses TRBV2 with TRBJ2-1; TCRdb's D call of TRBD2 is untestable without DNA. CDR3 length: 11 residues. Germline V lookup: CDR1 SNHLY, CDR2 FYNNEI. CDR3 amino acids: CASRAGLEQFF.

This sequence joins TRBV4-2 and TRBJ2-2; with no DNA, the TCRdb D assignment of TRBD2 cannot be verified. Germline assignment: CDR1 LGHNA and CDR2 YNFKEQ. The CDR3 sequence is 16 residues long. The CDR3 spells CASSQVSSGATGELFF.

The chain employs TRBV28 and TRBJ2-2. Germline CDR1 MDHEN, CDR2 SYDVKM. CDR3 length equals 16 residues. The chain's CDR3 is CASSLAGSKNTGELFF.

The rearrangement links TRBV10-3 to TRBJ1-2; TCRdb's D gene call, TRBD1, goes unchecked for lack of DNA. The CDR3 sequence is 16 residues long. CDR1 and CDR2 (germline): ENHRY, SYGVKD. The CDR3 is CAISDPKPDRVYGYTF.